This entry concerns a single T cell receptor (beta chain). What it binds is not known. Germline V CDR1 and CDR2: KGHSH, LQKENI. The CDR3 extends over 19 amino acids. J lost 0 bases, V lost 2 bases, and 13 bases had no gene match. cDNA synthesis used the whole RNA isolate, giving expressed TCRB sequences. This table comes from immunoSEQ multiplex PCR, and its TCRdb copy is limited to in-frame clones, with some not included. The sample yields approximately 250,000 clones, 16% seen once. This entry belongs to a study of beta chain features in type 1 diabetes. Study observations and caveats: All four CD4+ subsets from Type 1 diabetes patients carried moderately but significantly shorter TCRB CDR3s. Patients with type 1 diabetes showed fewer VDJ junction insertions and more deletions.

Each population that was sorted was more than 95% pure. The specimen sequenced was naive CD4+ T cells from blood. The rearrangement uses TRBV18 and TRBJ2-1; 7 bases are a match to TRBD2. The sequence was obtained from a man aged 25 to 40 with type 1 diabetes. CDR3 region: CASSPREGSGTSSYNEQFF. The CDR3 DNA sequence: TGTGCCAGCTCACCAAGAGAAGGAAGCGGGACCAGCTCCTACAATGAGCAGTTCTTC.